Shown below are 3 T cell receptor beta chains from a single sample sequenced in a study of OX40 agonist ivuxolimab in advanced cancers. The library was obtained by the immunoSEQ multiplex PCR assay. In TCRdb, the immuneACCESS table is reduced to in-frame sequences with V and J assigned. These tables do not hold every clone; where another copy was compared, an unresolved V gene accounts for under half, and the others remain unexplained. Across this sample there are some 96,000 clones, with about 91% seen only once. The top ten clonotypes cover approximately 0.16% of the sample. Sequences were derived from CD4+ or CD8+ T cells sorted from blood, sampled in a trial of the OX40 agonist ivuxolimab. These receptors originate from an adult with an advanced solid tumor such as melanoma, head and neck, liver or kidney cancer.

The V gene is TRBV2, the J gene TRBJ1-4; no clear D. The germline V gene has CDR1 SNHLY and CDR2 FYNNEI. Trimming took 1 base from V and 7 from J, leaving 13 bases between them. The CDR3 sequence is 15 residues long. The DNA for the CDR3 is TGTGCCAGCAGTGAAGAGCCCCGAGCGGGTGAAAAACTGTTTTTT. It encodes CASSEEPRAGEKLFF. Supplemented by reference TRBV2 and TRBJ1-4, the full variable domain reads EPEVTQTPSHQVTQMGQEVILRCVPISNHLYFYWYRQILGQKVEFLVSFYNNEISEKSEIFDDQFSVERPDGSNFTLKIRSTKLEDSAMYFCASSEEPRAGEKLFFGSGTQLSVL.

The V call is TRBV2, the J call TRBJ2-1; D is perhaps TRBD1 (5 bases). The CDR3 runs 15 residues. V was trimmed by 0 bases and J by 2 bases, leaving 8 bases between them. Germline V gene sequence: CDR1 SNHLY, CDR2 FYNNEI. The DNA of the CDR3 is TGTGCCAGCAGTGAAGCGCAGGGTACCTACAATGAGCAGTTCTTC. Protein sequence: CASSEAQGTYNEQFF.

This sequence joins TRBV5-1 and TRBJ2-1; TRBD2 agrees at 7 bases. After removal of 4 bases from V and 7 bases from J, the junction contained 11 bases not matched to a gene. The germline CDR1 and CDR2 sequences are SGHRS and YFSETQ. The CDR3 is 15 residues long. This CDR3 reads CASSSPRDYANEQFF. The CDR3, as DNA: TGCGCCAGCAGCAGCCCTAGGGACTACGCAAATGAGCAGTTCTTC.